This T cell receptor (beta chain) was obtained from a study of cytomegalovirus exposure and HLA in healthy donors. The PCR had 60 Vbeta and 13 Jbeta primers. The authors' processing: Per a later analysis, the number of unique TCR beta chains was some 80 million, of which around 9.9 million were shared. Generated by immunoSEQ multiplex PCR, the TCRdb table keeps only in-frame clones and is missing some. V, J and clone size derive from that table, while D and trimming were established from the DNA sequence. The sample has 150,000 to 200,000 clones; around 64% are singletons. This CDR3 region has 14 residues. V was pared by 3 bases and J by 6 bases, with 14 bases between. Per the germline V gene, CDR1 is SEHNR and CDR2 is FQNEAQ (reference sequence). This clone has more than one count but fewer than ten. Its antigen remains unknown. The study, taken as a whole, reports: In a later analysis, parvovirus B19, influenza, CMV and Epstein-Barr virus appeared linked to several top co-occurrence clusters. In a later analysis, a missense DCLRE1C variant was linked to TCR beta V- and J-gene trimming.

The chain links TRBV7-9 to TRBJ1-1, with D possibly being TRBD1 (6 bases). The sequencing sample was made of PBMCs. The clonotype comes from a woman between 25 and 40 years old in good health and CMV-seronegative. The CDR3 here is CASSLVTGIPEAFF. The CDR3 nucleotides read TGTGCCAGCAGCTTGGTAACAGGGATCCCTGAAGCTTTCTTT.